The clone carrying this T cell receptor beta chain was counted only a few times. The data belong to a study of blood T cells in healthy people across ages. Every sample gave at least 5.5 micrograms of total RNA when it was extracted. The V and J ends lost 8 bases and 4 bases, in that order; junction bases with no gene match: 8. Germline V gives CDR1 SGDLS, CDR2 YYNGEE. CDR3 size: 13 residues. Alongside a J-beta primer mix, a sample-barcoded 5' primer served in a second PCR lasting about 7 to 12 cycles. TCRdb redid the calling of the 5' RACE reads with MiXCR, one entry per CDR3 protein. The sample holds around 1.1 million distinct CDR3 sequences, roughly two fifths seen once.

The chain is built from TRBV9 and TRBJ2-5, with 7 bases fitting TRBD1. The source is a man between 18 and 35 years old in good health. Material for sequencing was blood. For the CDR3, the DNA is TGTGCCAGGGACACAGGGGCGCGAGAGACCCAGTACTTC. Its translation is CARDTGARETQYF. Full variable domain (outside the CDR3, taken from reference TRBV9 and TRBJ2-5): DSGVTQTPKHLITATGQRVTLRCSPRSGDLSVYWYQQSLDQGLQFLIQYYNGEERAKGNILERFSAQQFPDLHSELNLSSLELGDSALYFCARDTGARETQYFGPGTRLLVL.